What follows is one TCR beta chain and its context. What it binds is not known. The PCR used 60 Vbeta and 13 Jbeta primers. Original handling: There were about 80 million unique TCR beta chains by a later count, and about 12 million of them were shared. Profiled with immunoSEQ multiplex PCR; TCRdb holds only in-frame clones, not every one. D and trimming come from the DNA, and the V and J calls and clone size come from that table. The data contain about 200,000 clones, approximately 80% of them singletons. This CDR3 comprises 13 residues. V lost 7 bases, J lost 6 bases, and 14 bases lay in between. Germline CDR1 SGHTA, CDR2 FQGNSA. This entry comes from a study of cytomegalovirus exposure and HLA in healthy donors. Overall study findings and caveats: TRBV6-2, TRBV6-3 and some other V segments were unresolvable in 87-base-pair reads. A later analysis reportedly found fewer N-insertions in an Asian-associated ancestry cluster than the roughly 670-donor mean. Through in vitro validation, a few CMV-associated chains were shown to be specific for CMV antigens.

What was sequenced was PBMCs. This clonotype was sampled from a woman in her 30s in good health and CMV-seropositive. The rearrangement links TRBV7-2 to TRBJ2-3; possible D gene TRBD2, 5 bases. The CDR3 region has the DNA TGTGCCAGCACCCGGCGGGCAGACGATACGCAGTATTTT. As protein: CASTRRADDTQYF.